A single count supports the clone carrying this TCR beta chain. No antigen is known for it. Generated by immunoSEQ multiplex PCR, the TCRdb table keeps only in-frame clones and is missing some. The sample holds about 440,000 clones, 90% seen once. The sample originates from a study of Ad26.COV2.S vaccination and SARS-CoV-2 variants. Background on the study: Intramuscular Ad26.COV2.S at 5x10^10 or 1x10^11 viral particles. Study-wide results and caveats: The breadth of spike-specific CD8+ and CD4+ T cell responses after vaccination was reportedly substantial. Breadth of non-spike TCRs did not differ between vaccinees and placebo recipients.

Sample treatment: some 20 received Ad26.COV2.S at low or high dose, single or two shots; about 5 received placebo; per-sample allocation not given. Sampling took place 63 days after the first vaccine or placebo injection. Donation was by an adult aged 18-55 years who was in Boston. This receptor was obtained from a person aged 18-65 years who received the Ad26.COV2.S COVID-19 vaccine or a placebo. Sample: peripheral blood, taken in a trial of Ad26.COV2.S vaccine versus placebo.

CDR3 sequence (DNA): TGTGCCAGCAGTTTATCGGGGGACAGGCCCGTGGGGGAGCAGTACTTC. It translates to CASSLSGDRPVGEQYF. J is TRBJ2-7 and V is TRBV27, with 8 bases that match TRBD1. The V gene's germline CDR1 is MNHEY and CDR2 SMNVEV (reference sequence). The CDR3 is made up of 16 amino acids. Germline trimming cut 0 bases from V and 7 bases from J; bases unmatched to any gene: 11.